The rows below give T cell receptor beta chains drawn from one sample of a study of T-cell memory formation after mild COVID-19. MiXCR was run by TCRdb on the 5' RACE reads, yielding one entry per CDR3 protein. Of 550,000 to 700,000 distinct CDR3 sequences in the sample, roughly 17% were seen once. Sequenced: PBMCs or a T cell subset sorted from them (not recorded which). The origin of the receptors is an adult woman who had mild COVID-19 (a few samples of this study predate the infection). Cell type and time point are not known. The CDR3 runs from the conserved cysteine through the conserved F or W. The D gene is left open where the match is weak. Not every row has a clone size; where given, it reads once, few, many or a size class.

D: -
J: TRBJ1-2
size: few
V: TRBV7-9
CDR3: CATEEAPRRGYGYTF
DNA: TGTGCCACCGAGGAGGCTCCTCGACGAGGCTATGGCTACACCTTC

D: -
J: TRBJ2-5
size: -
V: TRBV7-9
CDR3: CASLRGNQETQYF
DNA: TGTGCCAGCTTGAGGGGCAACCAAGAGACCCAGTACTTC

D: -
J: TRBJ2-3
size: many
V: TRBV7-9
CDR3: CASSLGSYTDTQYF
DNA: TGTGCCAGCAGCCTTGGGAGCTACACAGATACGCAGTATTTT

D: -
J: TRBJ2-7
size: -
V: TRBV7-9
CDR3: CASSKPGPYYEQYF
DNA: TGTGCCAGCTCGAAACCGGGACCATACTACGAGCAGTACTTC

D: -
J: TRBJ2-5
size: -
V: TRBV7-2
CDR3: CASSLGGQRTRETQYF
DNA: TGTGCCAGCAGCTTAGGCGGCCAAAGGACGCGGGAGACCCAGTACTTC

D: TRBD1
J: TRBJ2-7
size: -
V: TRBV18
CDR3: CASSPDRGEEQYF
DNA: TGTGCCAGCTCACCAGACAGGGGGGAGGAGCAGTACTTC

D: TRBD2
J: TRBJ2-1
size: few
V: TRBV10-3
CDR3: CAISPPGLAGGDEQFF
DNA: TGTGCCATCAGCCCTCCGGGACTAGCGGGGGGAGATGAGCAGTTCTTC

D: -
J: TRBJ2-7
size: few
V: TRBV29-1
CDR3: CSVRGDSYEQYF
DNA: TGCAGCGTTAGAGGGGACTCCTACGAGCAGTACTTC

D: -
J: TRBJ2-3
size: few
V: TRBV2
CDR3: CASSVQGGRTDTQYF
DNA: TGTGCCAGCAGTGTACAGGGGGGGAGGACAGATACGCAGTATTTT

D: -
J: TRBJ2-7
size: -
V: TRBV5-5
CDR3: CASSLEGPGEQYF
DNA: TGTGCCAGCAGCTTGGAGGGCCCTGGAGAGCAGTACTTC

D: -
J: TRBJ2-2
size: few
V: TRBV5-1
CDR3: CASRVVGKSGELFF
DNA: TGCGCCAGCAGGGTTGTCGGGAAGTCCGGGGAGCTGTTTTTT

D: -
J: TRBJ2-7
size: -
V: TRBV4-2
CDR3: CASSQSTGRDHEQYF
DNA: TGTGCCAGCAGCCAATCCACAGGGAGAGACCACGAGCAGTACTTC

D: -
J: TRBJ1-3
size: -
V: TRBV5-1
CDR3: CASSLGVENTIYF
DNA: TGCGCCAGCAGCTTGGGGGTAGAAAACACCATATATTTT

D: -
J: TRBJ2-3
size: -
V: TRBV29-1
CDR3: CSVQGLGTDTQYF
DNA: TGCAGCGTTCAGGGCCTAGGCACAGATACGCAGTATTTT

D: TRBD1
J: TRBJ1-5
size: few
V: TRBV2
CDR3: CASSPGTGEEFSNQPQHF
DNA: TGTGCCAGCAGTCCCGGGACAGGAGAAGAGTTCAGCAATCAGCCCCAGCATTTT

D: -
J: TRBJ2-5
size: few
V: TRBV5-4
CDR3: CASSGGKGESPETQYF
DNA: TGTGCCAGCAGCGGGGGTAAGGGGGAAAGCCCAGAGACCCAGTACTTC

D: TRBD2
J: TRBJ2-7
size: few
V: TRBV14
CDR3: CASSQYAGTSYEQYF
DNA: TGTGCCAGCAGCCAATACGCCGGGACTAGCTACGAGCAGTACTTC

D: -
J: TRBJ2-7
size: few
V: TRBV14
CDR3: CASSARGHQTYEQYF
DNA: TGTGCCAGCAGCGCACGAGGGCATCAAACCTACGAGCAGTACTTC

D: -
J: TRBJ1-6
size: -
V: TRBV7-9
CDR3: CASSLAGAANSPLHF
DNA: TGTGCCAGCAGCTTAGCTGGGGCAGCGAATTCACCCCTCCACTTT

D: TRBD1
J: TRBJ2-7
size: few
V: TRBV18
CDR3: CASSGTGTETF
DNA: TGTGCCAGCTCGGGGACCGGGACAGAGACTTTC

D: TRBD1
J: TRBJ1-2
size: -
V: TRBV20-1
CDR3: CSARSGQGAPYYGYTF
DNA: TGCAGTGCTAGGTCCGGACAGGGGGCACCCTACTATGGCTACACCTTC

D: TRBD2
J: TRBJ2-1
size: many
V: TRBV14
CDR3: CASSRSSGKERRFF
DNA: TGTGCCAGCAGCCGGAGTAGCGGGAAAGAAAGGAGGTTCTTC

D: -
J: TRBJ1-2
size: -
V: TRBV4-3
CDR3: CASSQGWMDGYTF
DNA: TGCGCCAGCAGCCAAGGTTGGATGGATGGCTACACCTTC

D: TRBD2
J: TRBJ2-7
size: -
V: TRBV7-2
CDR3: CASSSYHTSGRSYEQYF
DNA: TGTGCCAGCAGCTCCTACCACACTAGCGGTCGCTCCTACGAGCAGTACTTC

D: -
J: TRBJ1-5
size: many
V: TRBV12-3/TRBV12-4
CDR3: CASSPGAGNQPQHF
DNA: TGTGCCAGCAGCCCCGGGGCGGGGAATCAGCCCCAGCATTTT

D: TRBD1
J: TRBJ2-1
size: few
V: TRBV19
CDR3: CASSIDRGLSNEQFF
DNA: TGTGCCAGTAGTATAGACAGGGGGCTTAGCAATGAGCAGTTCTTC

D: -
J: TRBJ2-1
size: -
V: TRBV11-2
CDR3: CASSSYMGEQFF
DNA: TGTGCCAGCAGCTCGTACATGGGGGAGCAGTTCTTC

D: -
J: TRBJ2-5
size: -
V: TRBV29-1
CDR3: CSVVGTPQETQYF
DNA: TGCAGCGTTGTGGGGACACCACAAGAGACCCAGTACTTC

D: TRBD1
J: TRBJ2-5
size: -
V: TRBV5-1
CDR3: CASSCPQGAEEDTQYF
DNA: TGCGCCAGCAGCTGCCCACAGGGGGCCGAAGAAGATACCCAGTACTTC

D: -
J: TRBJ1-1
size: few
V: TRBV5-1
CDR3: CASSSGGPTEAFF
DNA: TGCGCCAGCAGCTCAGGAGGACCCACTGAAGCTTTCTTT

D: -
J: TRBJ2-3
size: few
V: TRBV13
CDR3: CASSSTRGSTDTQYF
DNA: TGTGCCAGCAGTTCCACTAGGGGAAGCACAGATACGCAGTATTTT

D: -
J: TRBJ2-3
size: -
V: TRBV12-3/TRBV12-4
CDR3: CASSFQGNLTDTQYF
DNA: TGTGCCAGCAGTTTCCAGGGCAATCTCACAGATACGCAGTATTTT

D: -
J: TRBJ1-2
size: -
V: TRBV7-9
CDR3: CASSSSTEAYGYTF
DNA: TGTGCCAGCAGCTCCTCGACCGAGGCCTATGGCTACACCTTC

D: -
J: TRBJ1-1
size: few
V: TRBV5-1
CDR3: CASAGLTGGMNTEAFF
DNA: TGCGCCAGCGCAGGCCTCACGGGGGGTATGAACACTGAAGCTTTCTTT

D: TRBD1
J: TRBJ1-1
size: few
V: TRBV6-6
CDR3: CASIAQTGVGTEAFF
DNA: TGTGCCAGCATCGCCCAGACAGGGGTGGGCACTGAAGCTTTCTTT

D: TRBD2
J: TRBJ2-3
size: few
V: TRBV4-1
CDR3: CASSALAGGTDTQYF
DNA: TGCGCCAGCAGCGCACTAGCGGGAGGCACAGATACGCAGTATTTT

D: -
J: TRBJ2-7
size: -
V: TRBV29-1
CDR3: CSVERADLNEQYF
DNA: TGCAGCGTTGAAAGGGCAGACCTGAACGAGCAGTACTTC

D: -
J: TRBJ2-5
size: few
V: TRBV5-1
CDR3: CASSRLTWETQYF
DNA: TGCGCCAGCAGCAGGCTAACGTGGGAGACCCAGTACTTC

D: -
J: TRBJ1-5
size: -
V: TRBV18
CDR3: CASSPGTTGQPQHF
DNA: TGTGCCAGCTCACCCGGGACCACGGGTCAGCCCCAGCATTTT

D: -
J: TRBJ2-1
size: -
V: TRBV30
CDR3: CAWNLEGSYNEQFF
DNA: TGTGCCTGGAATCTTGAGGGGTCCTACAATGAGCAGTTCTTC

D: TRBD2
J: TRBJ2-3
size: -
V: TRBV7-6
CDR3: CASSLGIAGATDTQYF
DNA: TGTGCCAGCAGCTTAGGAATAGCGGGGGCCACAGATACGCAGTATTTT

D: TRBD2
J: TRBJ2-7
size: -
V: TRBV7-3
CDR3: CASSLFYSGGSYEQYF
DNA: TGTGCCAGCAGCCTCTTCTATTCGGGGGGGAGTTACGAGCAGTACTTC

D: -
J: TRBJ1-2
size: few
V: TRBV29-1
CDR3: CSVPAGNYGYTF
DNA: TGCAGCGTCCCCGCGGGTAACTATGGCTACACCTTC

D: TRBD1
J: TRBJ2-6
size: few
V: TRBV19
CDR3: CASSIGTGGSGANVLTF
DNA: TGTGCCAGTAGTATAGGGACAGGGGGCTCTGGGGCCAACGTCCTGACTTTC

D: -
J: TRBJ1-1
size: -
V: TRBV12-3/TRBV12-4
CDR3: CASSTHRPGTEAFF
DNA: TGTGCCAGCAGCACTCACCGCCCGGGGACTGAAGCTTTCTTT

D: -
J: TRBJ1-6
size: -
V: TRBV6-5
CDR3: CASSYGRGYSPLHF
DNA: TGTGCCAGCAGTTACGGCAGGGGTTATTCACCCCTCCACTTT

D: -
J: TRBJ2-7
size: few
V: TRBV5-1
CDR3: CASSLGGRFSYEQYF
DNA: TGCGCCAGCAGCTTGGGGGGCAGGTTCTCCTACGAGCAGTACTTC

D: -
J: TRBJ1-1
size: -
V: TRBV11-1
CDR3: CASSLRALTGNTEAFF
DNA: TGTGCCAGCAGCTTACGGGCCCTGACGGGGAACACTGAAGCTTTCTTT

D: TRBD1
J: TRBJ2-1
size: many
V: TRBV7-9
CDR3: CASSQDRGSYNEQFF
DNA: TGTGCCAGCAGCCAGGACAGGGGGTCCTACAATGAGCAGTTCTTC